The 30 T cell receptor beta chains given below trace back to one sample, sequenced in a study of Tregs in tolerant kidney transplant recipients. The protocol was immunoSEQ multiplex PCR, while the TCRdb copy is restricted to in-frame clones and leaves out a portion. The sample includes about 240,000 clones, roughly 80% of them seen just once. Sequencing was carried out using CD4+ T cells from blood. These receptors all come from a human donor in good health.

V usage is TRBV7-3 and J usage is TRBJ2-7; no clear D gene. This CDR3 spans 13 amino acids. Germline V lookup: CDR1 SGHTA, CDR2 FQGTGA. V dropped 2 bases and J dropped 6 bases, with 11 bases sitting between them. The CDR3 DNA sequence: TGTGCCAGCAGCTTACAGGTCCGCTCCGAGCAGTACTTC. It encodes CASSLQVRSEQYF.

The rearrangement joins TRBV7-9 to TRBJ2-7; the D gene is possibly TRBD1 (5 bases). V lost 5 bases and J lost 3, with 17 bases in between. Germline values: CDR1 SEHNR, CDR2 FQNEAQ (reference sequence). The CDR3 extends over 15 amino acids. DNA for the CDR3: TGTGCCAGCAGCCTCACCCTTGGGCAGGGCTACGAGCAGTACTTC. It translates to CASSLTLGQGYEQYF.

The chain couples TRBV6-5 to TRBJ2-2; tentatively, D is TRBD2 (7 bases). Germline V CDR1 and CDR2: MNHEY, SVGAGI. This CDR3 comprises 14 residues. Trimming took 6 bases from V and 6 from J, leaving 14 bases between them. DNA for the CDR3: TGTGCCAGCAGGGGCGGGGGCAGAGCCGGGGAGCTGTTTTTT. The encoded protein is CASRGGGRAGELFF.

The chain is built from TRBV7-8 and TRBJ2-5, with unresolved D. Trimming took 2 bases from V and 1 from J, leaving 8 bases between them. Germline CDR1 reads SGHVS; CDR2 reads FQNEAQ. The CDR3 totals 14 residues. The CDR3 sequence: CASSLNLFQETQYF. In DNA form, the CDR3 reads TGTGCCAGCAGCTTAAATCTTTTCCAAGAGACCCAGTACTTC.

This chain connects TRBV7-9 to TRBJ1-4, with D possibly TRBD1 on 5 matching bases. Per the germline V gene, CDR1 is SEHNR and CDR2 is FQNEAQ (reference sequence). The CDR3 spans 14 residues. V was pared by 4 bases and J by 1 base, with 7 bases between. The CDR3 region has the DNA TGTGCCAGCAGCTGGGACGGAACTAATGAAAAACTGTTTTTT. Its translation: CASSWDGTNEKLFF.

CDR3 residues: CSVVEVSYEQYF. The CDR3 coding sequence is TGCAGCGTTGTAGAGGTTTCCTACGAGCAGTACTTC. The chain has TRBV29-1 and TRBJ2-7; D uncertain. The CDR3 length is 12 residues. Germline CDR1 and CDR2: SQVTM and ANQGSEA. V was shortened by 4 bases and J by 1 base, with 8 bases between the two germline ends.

J is TRBJ2-3 and V is TRBV5-1; 9 bases map to TRBD1. Germline CDR1 is SGHRS and CDR2 is YFSETQ. This CDR3 has 16 residues. V was clipped by 0 bases and J by 0 bases; unmatched bases: 2. CDR3 loop: CASSLEGQGSTDTQYF. The CDR3 coding sequence is TGCGCCAGCAGCTTGGAGGGACAGGGAAGCACAGATACGCAGTATTTT. Supplemented by reference TRBV5-1 and TRBJ2-3, the full variable domain reads KAGVTQTPRYLIKTRGQQVTLSCSPISGHRSVSWYQQTPGQGLQFLFEYFSETQRNKGNFPGRFSGRQFSNSRSEMNVSTLELGDSALYLCASSLEGQGSTDTQYFGPGTRLTVL.

The rearrangement links TRBV7-9 to TRBJ2-3; tentative D call: TRBD2 (6 bases). The germline V gene encodes CDR1 SEHNR and CDR2 FQNEAQ (reference sequence). V was clipped by 11 bases and J by 7 bases, with 22 bases between them. This CDR3 has 14 residues. CDR3 amino acids: CACRGAGGTYTQYF. Here the CDR3 DNA reads TGTGCCTGTAGGGGAGCGGGTGGCACGTATACGCAGTATTTT.

The gene calls are TRBV5-1 and TRBJ1-2; unclear D gene. Looked up from germline, CDR1 is SGHRS and CDR2 is YFSETQ. This CDR3 is built from 12 residues. The V gene lost 1 base and the J gene lost 6 bases, with 7 bases spanning the gap. The CDR3 here is CASSLSGNGYTF. CDR3 bases: TGCGCCAGCAGCTTGTCCGGGAATGGCTACACCTTC. The full variable domain, rest sourced from reference TRBV5-1 and TRBJ1-2, is KAGVTQTPRYLIKTRGQQVTLSCSPISGHRSVSWYQQTPGQGLQFLFEYFSETQRNKGNFPGRFSGRQFSNSRSEMNVSTLELGDSALYLCASSLSGNGYTFGSGTRLTVV.

V gene TRBV7-9 combines with J gene TRBJ1-4; D is possibly TRBD1 (6 bases). The CDR3 loop spans 14 amino acids. CDR1 is SEHNR and CDR2 is FQNEAQ in the germline V gene (reference sequence). V was pared by 8 bases and J by 3 bases, with 13 bases between. In DNA form, the CDR3 reads TGTGCCAGCGGAGGGGGGAAGGCTAATGAAAAACTGTTTTTT. Protein: CASGGGKANEKLFF.

The V gene is TRBV6-5, the J gene TRBJ2-2; the D is unclear. The CDR3 totals 13 residues. CDR1 MNHEY and CDR2 SVGAGI come from the germline V gene. V was shortened by 4 bases and J by 5 bases, with 8 bases between the two germline ends. CDR3 bases: TGTGCCAGCAGTTTAGCCGGGACCGGGGAGCTGTTTTTT. Translated, it gives CASSLAGTGELFF.

This chain joins TRBV6-1 and TRBJ2-7; 8 positions match TRBD1. The CDR3 sequence is 14 residues long. The germline V gene has CDR1 MNHNS and CDR2 SASEGT. After removal of 6 bases from V and 6 bases from J, the junction contained 10 bases not matched to a gene. CDR3 residues: CASREGQVQGEQYF. The DNA for the CDR3 is TGTGCCAGCAGGGAGGGACAGGTCCAGGGCGAGCAGTACTTC.

The J gene is TRBJ1-5, the V gene TRBV5-5; D is undetermined. The CDR3 has 16 residues. Trimming removed 0 bases from V and 4 bases from J, with 14 bases in between. The germline V gene encodes CDR1 SGHKS and CDR2 YYEKEE (reference sequence). CDR3 region: CASSLEGTIANQPQHF. The CDR3 DNA reads TGTGCCAGCAGCTTGGAGGGCACTATAGCAAATCAGCCCCAGCATTTT.

The genes are TRBV7-6 and TRBJ1-4; 11 positions agree with TRBD1. Germline loops: CDR1 SGHVS, CDR2 FNYEAQ. The length of the CDR3 is 14 residues. Germline trimming cut 5 bases from V and 7 bases from J; bases unmatched to any gene: 3. DNA of the CDR3: TGTGCCAGCAGCCGGGACAGGGGGAGTGAAAAACTGTTTTTT. Translation: CASSRDRGSEKLFF.

V gene TRBV5-1 combines with J gene TRBJ2-1; TRBD1 or TRBD2 may be the D gene (5 bases each). Looked up from germline, CDR1 is SGHRS and CDR2 is YFSETQ. The CDR3 covers 17 residues. Deletions cut 4 bases from V and 3 bases from J, with 20 bases between. Here the CDR3 DNA reads TGCGCCAGCAGCGAAAGGGGTGGGGAGCGGAGCTACAATGAGCAGTTCTTC. Its protein product is CASSERGGERSYNEQFF.

The V gene is TRBV27, the J gene TRBJ2-3; 12 nucleotides align to TRBD2. V was clipped by 5 bases and J by 8 bases; unmatched bases: 11. CDR3 length: 16 residues. Germline CDR1 MNHEY, CDR2 SMNVEV (reference sequence). In DNA form, the CDR3 reads TGTGCCAGCAGTAGACTAGCGGGGGAGGCCACAAGTACGCAGTATTTT. Its translation: CASSRLAGEATSTQYF.

The chain recombines TRBV7-9 with TRBJ1-1; 7 nucleotides match TRBD1. The CDR3 extends over 13 amino acids. The germline CDR1 and CDR2 sequences are SEHNR and FQNEAQ (reference sequence). The ends lost 4 bases at V and 9 bases at J; junction bases unmatched: 8. The CDR3 is CASSSNPGQQAFF. DNA of the CDR3: TGTGCCAGCAGCTCTAATCCGGGACAGCAAGCTTTCTTT.

V gene TRBV5-1 combines with J gene TRBJ1-2; 12 positions agree with TRBD1. Unmatched junction bases numbered 4, after V lost 4 bases and J lost 3 bases. The CDR3 runs 15 residues. Germline CDR1 reads SGHRS; CDR2 reads YFSETQ. CDR3 nucleotides: TGCGCCAGCAGCGAAGGGACAGGGGGCGACTATGGCTACACCTTC. It yields the protein CASSEGTGGDYGYTF.

The V and J genes are TRBV7-9 and TRBJ1-4, with a possible D match to TRBD1 (6 bases). The CDR3 contains 14 residues. The V gene's germline CDR1 is SEHNR and CDR2 FQNEAQ (reference sequence). The V gene lost 2 bases and the J gene lost 11 bases, with 15 bases spanning the gap. The CDR3 region has the DNA TGTGCCAGCAGCTTAAACCAGGGGTCGGTTAAACTGTTTTTT. Protein: CASSLNQGSVKLFF.

This chain uses TRBV15 with TRBJ1-2, with D possibly being TRBD1 (6 bases). This CDR3 has 15 residues. The V and J ends lost 0 bases and 7 bases respectively, with 15 bases between them. In germline, CDR1 is LNHNV, CDR2 YYDKDF (reference sequence). The DNA of the CDR3 is TGTGCCACCAGCAGAGAGGCCAGGGGCAGCGGTGGCTACACCTTC. It is translated as CATSREARGSGGYTF.

The V gene is TRBV10-3, the J gene TRBJ2-7; 8 nucleotides align to TRBD1. V trimming: 4 bases; J trimming: 0 bases; junction bases outside the gene matches: 5. This CDR3 has 15 residues. The germline V gene has CDR1 ENHRY and CDR2 SYGVKD. The CDR3: CAISAMDRDSYEQYF. Here the CDR3 DNA reads TGTGCCATCAGTGCTATGGACAGGGACTCCTACGAGCAGTACTTC.

This clone showed up just once. The J gene is TRBJ2-7, the V gene TRBV5-1; the D call may be TRBD1 or TRBD2 (5 bases each). The germline CDR1 and CDR2 sequences are SGHRS and YFSETQ. With 1 base removed from V and 0 bases from J, the gap between germline ends came to 8 bases. The CDR3 loop spans 14 amino acids. The CDR3 sequence is CASSLWGNSYEQYF. For the CDR3, the DNA is TGCGCCAGCAGCTTGTGGGGGAACTCCTACGAGCAGTACTTC.

In its sample, this clone was seen a few times. This chain's CDR3 is CASSPGTVPTNEKLFF. The CDR3 DNA reads as TGTGCCAGCAGCCCCGGGACAGTCCCAACTAATGAAAAACTGTTTTTT. The chain combines TRBV5-6 with TRBJ1-4; 7 bases match TRBD1. The germline V gene encodes CDR1 SGHDT and CDR2 YYEEEE. V trimming: 4 bases; J trimming: 0 bases; junction bases outside the gene matches: 6. This CDR3 contains 16 residues. Looking up the rest from reference TRBV5-6 and TRBJ1-4 gives the full variable domain: DAGVTQSPTHLIKTRGQQVTLRCSPKSGHDTVSWYQQALGQGPQFIFQYYEEEERQRGNFPDRFSGHQFPNYSSELNVNALLLGDSALYLCASSPGTVPTNEKLFFGSGTQLSVL.

This clone has a handful of counts. Other DNA sequences in this specimen translate into the identical CDR3. This rearrangement joins TRBV18 to TRBJ1-2; D is uncertain. The germline V gene has CDR1 KGHSH and CDR2 LQKENI. V was trimmed by 3 bases and J by 7 bases, leaving 9 bases between them. The length of the CDR3 is 12 residues. This CDR3 reads CASSPQSGGYTF. The CDR3 region has the DNA TGTGCCAGCTCACCGCAGAGTGGTGGCTACACCTTC.

J is TRBJ1-2 and V is TRBV15, with D tentatively TRBD1 (5 bases). V was cut by 3 bases and J by 8 bases, with 16 bases left in between. Germline CDR1 and CDR2: LNHNV and YYDKDF (reference sequence). The CDR3 contains 14 residues. CDR3 amino acids: CATSRGVSFDGYTF. The CDR3 DNA follows: TGTGCCACCAGCAGGGGGGTGAGTTTTGACGGCTACACCTTC.

The rearrangement uses TRBV9 and TRBJ2-2, with TRBD2 matching over 9 bases. CDR1 is SGDLS and CDR2 is YYNGEE in the germline V gene. After removal of 3 bases from V and 1 base from J, the junction contained 10 bases not matched to a gene. The CDR3 spans 18 residues. The CDR3 bases are TGTGCCAGCAGCGCCAGAGTAATAGCGGGAGTGAACACCGGGGAGCTGTTTTTT. This codes for CASSARVIAGVNTGELFF.

This chain uses TRBV18 with TRBJ2-3; possible D gene TRBD1, 6 bases. CDR3 length: 15 residues. V was cut by 1 base and J by 2 bases, with 10 bases left in between. In germline, CDR1 is KGHSH, CDR2 LQKENI. In DNA, the CDR3 is TGTGCCAGCTCACCACTCGGGACAAACACAGATACGCAGTATTTT. This sequence encodes CASSPLGTNTDTQYF.

CDR3 in amino acids: CASSLDSLYNSPLHF. The CDR3 nucleotides are TGCGCCAGCAGCTTGGATAGCCTCTATAATTCACCCCTCCACTTT. This rearrangement joins TRBV5-1 to TRBJ1-6; D is unclear. Germline assignment: CDR1 SGHRS and CDR2 YFSETQ. V was shortened by 0 bases and J by 3 bases, with 7 bases between the two germline ends. The CDR3 runs to 15 residues.

As DNA, the CDR3 is TGTGCTAGTGGTTTGAGACGGGGGGGCGGTAACTATGGCTACACCTTC. This sequence encodes CASGLRRGGGNYGYTF. The chain recombines TRBV12-5 with TRBJ1-2; TRBD1 is a possible D gene (6 bases). This CDR3 is 16 amino acids long. CDR1 and CDR2 (germline): LGHNT, FRNRAP. With 2 bases removed from V and 1 base from J, the gap between germline ends came to 14 bases.

The V gene is TRBV5-6, the J gene TRBJ2-7; D may be TRBD1 (5 bases). Germline values: CDR1 SGHDT, CDR2 YYEEEE. The V end lost 1 base, the J end lost 4 bases, and 12 bases lay between the germline ends. The CDR3 runs 14 residues. CDR3 sequence (DNA): TGTGCCAGCAGCTTGAGAGGACAAGCATACGAGCAGTACTTC. Protein sequence: CASSLRGQAYEQYF.